This TCR beta chain originates from a study of T cells after yellow fever vaccination. The wider study: The authors prepared low-cell-number fractions using SMART-Seq v4 Ultra Low Input.

This clonotype was seen ten or more times. The authors made TCR cDNA by 5'RACE template switching, adding a universal primer site and UMIs. TCRdb recomputed calls from the 5' RACE reads with MiXCR, one row per CDR3 protein. Of 35,000 to 55,000 distinct CDR3 sequences listed, 5.5% to 8% are singletons. Trimming took 6 bases from V and 5 from J, leaving 11 bases between them. CDR1 is MNHEY, CDR2 SVGAGI, per germline. This CDR3 has 13 amino acids. The chain combines TRBV6-5 with TRBJ2-1; D unclear. The TCR comes from a man between 25 and 39 years old who received the YFV17D yellow fever vaccine. The material sequenced was PBMCs, either bulk or a sorted T-cell subset (CD4+, CD8+, memory, or dextramer-sorted; not recorded which), taken 45 days after the yellow fever booster vaccination. The CDR3 DNA reads TGTGCCAGCAGCGCTAATCTGAACAATGAGCAGTTCTTC. Its translation: CASSANLNNEQFF.